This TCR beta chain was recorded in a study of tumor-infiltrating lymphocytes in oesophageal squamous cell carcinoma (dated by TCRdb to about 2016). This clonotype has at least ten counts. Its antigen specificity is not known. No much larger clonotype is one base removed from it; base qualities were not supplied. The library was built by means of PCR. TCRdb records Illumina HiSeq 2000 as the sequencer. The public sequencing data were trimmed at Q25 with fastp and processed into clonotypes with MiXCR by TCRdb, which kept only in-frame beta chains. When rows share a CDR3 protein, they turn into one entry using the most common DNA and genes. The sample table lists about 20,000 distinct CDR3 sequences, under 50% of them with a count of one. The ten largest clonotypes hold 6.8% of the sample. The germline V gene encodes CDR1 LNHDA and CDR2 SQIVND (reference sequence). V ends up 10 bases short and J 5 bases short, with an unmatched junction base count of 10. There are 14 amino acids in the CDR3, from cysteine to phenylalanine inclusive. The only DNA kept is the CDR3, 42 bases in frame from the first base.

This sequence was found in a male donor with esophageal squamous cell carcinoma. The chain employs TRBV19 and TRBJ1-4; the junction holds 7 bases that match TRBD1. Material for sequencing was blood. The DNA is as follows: TGTGCCACACGTCCGGGACAGCCGAATGAAAAACTGTTTTTT. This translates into CATRPGQPNEKLFF.